This T cell receptor (beta chain) was identified in a study of T-cell reconstitution after alpha-beta-depleted transplantation in children. Findings and limits, study-wide: There were reportedly several hundred expanded graft clones from which alpha-beta T cells came about two months after transplant. Recipient T cells and thymic progenitors that survived were the source of the high TCRbeta diversity seen at day 60 in some patients.

Of note for this clonotype: As yet, its antigen is unknown.

The V end was cut by 1 base, the J end by 7 bases, with 4 bases between. The CDR3 totals 11 residues. Germline assignment: CDR1 MNHEY and CDR2 SVGAGI. Unique molecular identifiers were incorporated during preparation of the TCRbeta library. MiXCR, applied by TCRdb to the PCR reads, yields one record per CDR3 protein. In the table there are 700,000 to 950,000 distinct CDR3 sequences, 15% to 20% of which are singletons. This material consisted of PBMCs, mostly from graft donor cells, taken 360 days after TCRalphabeta/CD19-depleted stem cell transplant. This clonotype originated in a male patient between 10 and 17 years old who had a stem cell transplant for acute lymphoblastic leukemia, so the T cells may come from the graft donor. The chain couples TRBV6-5 to TRBJ1-2, with D hard to call. CDR3 sequence (DNA): TGTGCCAGCAGTTACTTTGGTGGCTACACCTTC. Its translation: CASSYFGGYTF.